This is a list of T cell receptor beta chains from one sample in a study of blood T cell repertoires in COVID-19. Profiling relied on immunoSEQ multiplex PCR, and the TCRdb table lists in-frame clones only, not all of them. The sample includes 200,000 to 300,000 clones, 86% seen only once; the top ten take under 2.5%. Sample: peripheral blood. These receptor sequences come from a man aged 25-45 years with active or convalescent COVID-19. The CDR3 runs from the conserved cysteine through the conserved F or W. The order of the fields is CDR3 DNA, CDR3 protein, D gene, clone size, V gene, J gene. A D gene is named only where the DNA matches it firmly. The listing skips clone size in some rows; elsewhere it reads once, few, many or a size class.

CDR3 DNA: TGTGCCAGCAGCTTAGGGGGAAAGGGGCTTAGCAATCAGCCCCAGCATTTT
CDR3 protein: CASSLGGKGLSNQPQHF
D gene: NA
clone size: NA
V gene: TRBV7-8
J gene: TRBJ1-5

CDR3 DNA: TGCAGCGTTGAAGTGGCAGGAGGTCAGCCCCAGCATTTT
CDR3 protein: CSVEVAGGQPQHF
D gene: NA
clone size: NA
V gene: TRBV29-1
J gene: TRBJ1-5

CDR3 DNA: TGCGCCAGCAGCCAATCCCGGGGGGACTTAACCGGGGAGCTGTTTTTT
CDR3 protein: CASSQSRGDLTGELFF
D gene: TRBD2
clone size: once
V gene: TRBV4-1
J gene: TRBJ2-2

CDR3 DNA: TGTGCCACCAGCAGTGACAGGACGAACACTGAAGCTTTCTTT
CDR3 protein: CATSSDRTNTEAFF
D gene: NA
clone size: NA
V gene: TRBV15
J gene: TRBJ1-1

CDR3 DNA: TGCGCCAGCAAGCCGGGGACACCTGAACCTGGGGCCAACGTCCTGACTTTC
CDR3 protein: CASKPGTPEPGANVLTF
D gene: NA
clone size: NA
V gene: TRBV10-1
J gene: TRBJ2-6

CDR3 DNA: TGTGCCAGCAGTTTCCAGCGGGGGGGCACCGGGGAGCTGTTTTTT
CDR3 protein: CASSFQRGGTGELFF
D gene: TRBD2
clone size: NA
V gene: TRBV27
J gene: TRBJ2-2

CDR3 DNA: TGCAGTGCTCGCCCGGGTGGCTACACCTTC
CDR3 protein: CSARPGGYTF
D gene: NA
clone size: once
V gene: TRBV20-1
J gene: TRBJ1-2

CDR3 DNA: TGTGCCAGCAGTCGATCCGCAGATCAGCCCCAGCATTTT
CDR3 protein: CASSRSADQPQHF
D gene: NA
clone size: few
V gene: TRBV6-6
J gene: TRBJ1-5

CDR3 DNA: TGCGCCAGCAGCCCGGGACAGAACGGCGCATATGGCTACACCTTC
CDR3 protein: CASSPGQNGAYGYTF
D gene: TRBD1
clone size: NA
V gene: TRBV4-3
J gene: TRBJ1-2

CDR3 DNA: TGTGCCAGCTCACCAGTGACAGACGAGATTGGGAATTACGAGCAGTACTTC
CDR3 protein: CASSPVTDEIGNYEQYF
D gene: NA
clone size: NA
V gene: TRBV18
J gene: TRBJ2-7

CDR3 DNA: TGTGCCAGCAGTCCCAAAGGGGTTCCGCCATTCCTCCCGGTCTCCAGTGGCTACACCTTC
CDR3 protein: CASSPKGVPPFLPVSSGYTF
D gene: NA
clone size: NA
V gene: TRBV27
J gene: TRBJ1-2